These T cell receptor beta chains were read from a single sample in a study of molecular identifiers for immune sequencing clone quantification. TCRdb re-called the PCR reads through MiXCR, storing one row per CDR3 protein. The sample includes about half a million distinct CDR3 sequences, around 23% of them seen just once. The sequenced sample consisted of naive CD8+ T cells from blood, with Jurkat cell RNA spiked in. These receptors were collected from a human donor in good health. Some libraries in this study had Jurkat cell RNA spiked in. Both conserved end residues are trimmed from each CDR3. A D gene is named only where the DNA matches it firmly. Size tells how often a clone was seen (once, few, many) or the class of an expanded clone, and some rows leave it out.

>TRBJ1-1|NA|NA|TRBV3-1
ASSHSWDPEAF
>TRBJ2-7|NA|many|TRBV7-6
ASSLTRGPAQGQY
>TRBJ2-7|NA|few|TRBV4-3
ASSQYRGAEQY
>TRBJ2-1|NA|NA|TRBV29-1
SVEPEGGRGFMNERF
>TRBJ2-4|NA|few|TRBV2
ASSEDYYKNIQY
>TRBJ2-7|NA|many|TRBV7-2
ASSLAGLPGYEQY
>TRBJ1-5|NA|NA|TRBV10-3
AISEVGSNQPQH
>TRBJ1-1|NA|many|TRBV27
ASSFGGINTEAF
>TRBJ1-1|NA|NA|TRBV4-3
ASSQDFRSAEAF
>TRBJ2-7|TRBD2|few|TRBV5-5
ASKKLAGDYEQY
>TRBJ2-3|NA|few|TRBV28
ASSLSLAAGESTDTQY
>TRBJ1-4|TRBD1|NA|TRBV5-1
ASSLTGGRVEKLF
>TRBJ2-1|TRBD1|NA|TRBV5-6
ASSWGQYNSYNEQF
>TRBJ1-2|TRBD1|few|TRBV7-9
ASSFRDRDPYGYT
>TRBJ2-7|NA|NA|TRBV27
ASSFLQGHEQY
>TRBJ1-4|NA|many|TRBV11-2
ASSFLESNEKLF
>TRBJ1-6|NA|few|TRBV7-9
ASSEGVRSPLH
>TRBJ2-7|TRBD1|few|TRBV7-9
ASSSPGQAFSYEQY
>TRBJ1-1|NA|NA|TRBV5-8
ASSLDPIGTEAF
>TRBJ2-7|NA|NA|TRBV21-1
ASSTRGRNEQY
>TRBJ2-7|NA|few|TRBV9
ASSVGSMSSYEQY
>TRBJ2-7|NA|NA|TRBV10-3
AISDPTGPLKNEQY
>TRBJ1-1|NA|many|TRBV4-3
ASRQGLSGTEAF
>TRBJ2-3|NA|many|TRBV2
ASSALPGTDTQY
>TRBJ1-1|TRBD1|NA|TRBV4-1
ASSQAGQGGEAF
>TRBJ1-1|NA|few|TRBV6-5
ASSRRVNTEAF
>TRBJ1-4|TRBD1|NA|TRBV2
ASSEAVQGATNEKLF
>TRBJ2-3|NA|NA|TRBV12-3/TRBV12-4
ASSQPLPGVGTDTQY
>TRBJ2-7|NA|few|TRBV28
ASSNVIFAESGISYEQY
>TRBJ2-3|NA|many|TRBV27
ASSPLRMDTQY
>TRBJ1-3|NA|NA|TRBV12-3/TRBV12-4
ASSTGPSSGNTIY
>TRBJ2-6|TRBD1|few|TRBV27
ASSPTQGAHGANVLT
>TRBJ1-2|NA|NA|TRBV27
ASSLRPGFYGYT
>TRBJ1-1|TRBD1|NA|TRBV7-8
ASSPGQVGTEAF
>TRBJ2-6|NA|few|TRBV12-3/TRBV12-4
ASSLGVYVSGANVLT
>TRBJ2-5|TRBD1|few|TRBV28
ASGNRGEVETQY
>TRBJ2-3|TRBD2|NA|TRBV6-2/TRBV6-3
ACDSIERREETDTQY
>TRBJ1-1|NA|few|TRBV19
ASRRDTLVVVGSTEAF
>TRBJ1-5|NA|few|TRBV6-4
ASSDPKARLNQPQH
>TRBJ1-5|NA|many|TRBV6-5
ASSSDGNQPQH
>TRBJ2-7|NA|many|TRBV7-2
ASSSSNWGPYEQY
>TRBJ1-1|NA|NA|TRBV4-1
ASSRGGGITEAF
>TRBJ1-1|NA|many|TRBV7-9
ASSLEAGNTEAF
>TRBJ1-5|TRBD1|many|TRBV24-1
ATGPGQGSNQPQH
>TRBJ2-7|TRBD2|NA|TRBV4-3
ASSQEWTSGVSSYEQY
>TRBJ1-5|NA|many|TRBV12-3/TRBV12-4
ASSPHLGISNQPQH
>TRBJ2-5|NA|NA|TRBV7-4
ASSRCKIRENLYQETQY
>TRBJ1-1|NA|few|TRBV6-6
ASSDSTYTLLGTNTEAF
>TRBJ1-3|NA|NA|TRBV9
ASSSAMVNSGNTIY
>TRBJ1-1|TRBD1|NA|TRBV2
ASRFMTGVATEAF
>TRBJ1-1|NA|NA|TRBV12-3/TRBV12-4
ASVDMNTEAF
>TRBJ1-5|NA|few|TRBV19
ASSMFGQSQPQH
>TRBJ2-7|TRBD2|NA|TRBV7-9
ASSFREEPYEQY
>TRBJ1-1|NA|many|TRBV29-1
SVAVETAKMNTEAF